The rows below give T cell receptor beta chains drawn from one sample of a study of cytomegalovirus exposure and HLA in healthy donors. Profiling relied on immunoSEQ multiplex PCR, and the TCRdb table lists in-frame clones only, not all of them. The table has around 140,000 clones, approximately 80% seen once; the top ten hold about 2.5%. The sample was PBMCs. The receptors come from a woman aged 18 to 35 in good health and CMV-seropositive. The CDR3 runs from the conserved cysteine through the conserved F or W. The D gene is left open where the match is weak.

>TRBV2|-|TRBJ1-5
CASSDGLQARNQPQHF
TGTGCCAGCAGTGACGGACTTCAAGCACGCAATCAGCCCCAGCATTTT
>TRBV4-1|-|TRBJ1-1
CASSAPTGNTPGTEAFF
TGCGCCAGCAGCGCCCCCACAGGGAATACTCCGGGGACTGAAGCTTTCTTT
>TRBV11-2|-|TRBJ2-7
CASSSELYEQYF
TGTGCCAGCAGCTCGGAGCTCTACGAGCAGTACTTC
>TRBV2|-|TRBJ1-3
CASRGAWTNTIYF
TGTGCCAGCAGAGGGGCCTGGACAAACACCATATATTTT
>TRBV4-3|-|TRBJ2-5
CASSQARDQETQYF
TGCGCCAGCAGCCAAGCCAGGGACCAAGAGACCCAGTACTTC
>TRBV11-3|-|TRBJ1-1
CASSSSGNTEAFF
TGTGCCAGCAGCTCCTCGGGGAACACTGAAGCTTTCTTT
>TRBV6-1|-|TRBJ2-7
CASSGYRGLSGVFSYEQYF
TGTGCCAGCAGTGGTTATAGGGGTTTGTCTGGGGTTTTCTCCTACGAGCAGTACTTC
>TRBV5-1|TRBD1|TRBJ2-7
CASSPGQLSYEQYF
TGCGCCAGCAGCCCGGGACAGCTCTCCTACGAGCAGTACTTC
>TRBV5-1|-|TRBJ2-7
CASSLAGSNEQYF
TGCGCCAGCAGCTTGGCCGGGTCCAACGAGCAGTACTTC
>TRBV28|-|TRBJ1-1
CASHLRQGEAFF
TGTGCCAGCCACCTCCGCCAGGGGGAAGCTTTCTTT
>TRBV7-2|-|TRBJ2-3
CASSLGGGRGADTQYF
TGTGCCAGCAGCTTAGGGGGGGGCCGGGGCGCAGATACGCAGTATTTT
>TRBV5-1|TRBD1|TRBJ2-5
CASSEGALGIQYF
TGCGCCAGCAGCGAGGGGGCGTTGGGAATCCAGTACTTC